The T cell receptor beta chain under discussion was sequenced for a study of chemoradiotherapy in HPV16-positive cancers. Study findings and constraints: During treatment, candidate HPV-specific clones and E7-related motifs expanded in tumor.

On this clone itself: The antigen is not known.

TCRdb keeps only in-frame clones here, not all; method: immunoSEQ multiplex PCR. The sample shows about 7,900 clones, less than 80% of them seen only once. The germline V gene has CDR1 MGHRA and CDR2 YSYEKL. This CDR3 region has 14 residues. V was trimmed by 4 bases and J by 5 bases, leaving 12 bases between them. The chain joins TRBV4-1 to TRBJ2-1; no firm D call. This specimen was collected from a patient who underwent chemoradiotherapy. This receptor was obtained from a human donor with HPV-associated anogenital cancer. The CDR3 DNA reads TGCGCCAGCAGCCCCGTGGACGTCGACAATGAGCAGTTCTTC. Amino acid sequence: CASSPVDVDNEQFF.